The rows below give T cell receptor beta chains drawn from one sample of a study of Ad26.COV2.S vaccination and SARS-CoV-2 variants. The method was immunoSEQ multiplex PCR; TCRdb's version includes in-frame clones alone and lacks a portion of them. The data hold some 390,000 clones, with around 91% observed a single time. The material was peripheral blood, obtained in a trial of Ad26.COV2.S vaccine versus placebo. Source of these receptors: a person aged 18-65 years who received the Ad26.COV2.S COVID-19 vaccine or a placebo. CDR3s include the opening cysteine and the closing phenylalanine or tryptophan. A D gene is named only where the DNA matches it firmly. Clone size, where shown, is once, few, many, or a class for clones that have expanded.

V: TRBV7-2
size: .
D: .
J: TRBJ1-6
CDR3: CASSLRQVNNSPLHF
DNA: TGTGCCAGCAGCCTCCGACAGGTTAATAATTCACCCCTCCACTTT

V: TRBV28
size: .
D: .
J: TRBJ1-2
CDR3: CASSLGLANYGYTF
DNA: TGTGCCAGCAGTTTAGGCTTAGCTAACTATGGCTACACCTTC

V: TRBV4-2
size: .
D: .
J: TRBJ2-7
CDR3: CASMPQQNYEQYF
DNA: TGTGCCAGCATGCCCCAGCAGAACTACGAGCAGTACTTC

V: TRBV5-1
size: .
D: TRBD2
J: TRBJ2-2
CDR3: CASSLERPSGPNTGELFF
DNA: TGCGCCAGCAGCTTGGAAAGGCCTAGCGGACCGAACACCGGGGAGCTGTTTTTT

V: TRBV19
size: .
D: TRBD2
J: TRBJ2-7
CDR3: CASSYPGLAGGQYF
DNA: TGTGCCAGTAGCTATCCGGGACTAGCGGGAGGGCAGTACTTC

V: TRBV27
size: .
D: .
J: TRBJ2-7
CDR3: CASSSPLKRPYEQYF
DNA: TGTGCCAGCAGTTCCCCACTAAAGCGACCCTACGAGCAGTACTTC

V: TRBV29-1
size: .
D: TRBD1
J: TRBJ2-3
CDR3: CSVVGTGVVTQYF
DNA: TGCAGCGTTGTTGGGACAGGAGTTGTGACGCAGTATTTT

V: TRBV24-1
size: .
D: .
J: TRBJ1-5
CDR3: CATSVRGDQPQHF
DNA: TGTGCCACCAGTGTGAGGGGGGATCAGCCCCAGCATTTT

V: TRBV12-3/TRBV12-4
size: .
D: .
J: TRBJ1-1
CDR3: CASSLASGTEAFF
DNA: TGTGCCAGCAGTTTAGCGTCCGGGACTGAAGCTTTCTTT

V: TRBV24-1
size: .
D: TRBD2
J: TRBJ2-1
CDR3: CATSDPGEGVSSYNEQFF
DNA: TGTGCCACCAGTGACCCCGGGGAGGGAGTGAGCTCCTACAATGAGCAGTTCTTC

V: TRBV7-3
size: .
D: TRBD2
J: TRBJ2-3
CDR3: CASSPFVSGSTDTQYF
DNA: TGTGCCAGCAGCCCCTTTGTTAGCGGGAGCACAGATACGCAGTATTTT

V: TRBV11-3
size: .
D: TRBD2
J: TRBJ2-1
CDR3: CASSSYSGGFYNEQFF
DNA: TGTGCCAGCAGCTCTTATAGCGGGGGGTTCTACAATGAGCAGTTCTTC

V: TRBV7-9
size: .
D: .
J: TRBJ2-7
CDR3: CASSPGEGSSYEQYF
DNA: TGTGCCAGCAGCCCTGGGGAAGGGAGCTCCTACGAGCAGTACTTC

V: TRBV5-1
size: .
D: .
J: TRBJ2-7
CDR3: CASSWGGAGEQYF
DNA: TGCGCCAGCAGCTGGGGGGGGGCGGGCGAGCAGTACTTC

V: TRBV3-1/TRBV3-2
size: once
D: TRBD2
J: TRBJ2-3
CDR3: CASSPGLAVTDTQYF
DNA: TGTGCCAGCAGCCCCGGCCTAGCGGTGACAGATACGCAGTATTTT

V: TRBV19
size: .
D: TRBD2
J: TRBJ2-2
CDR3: CASSPLGGRGITGELFF
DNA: TGTGCCAGTAGTCCTCTGGGCGGGAGAGGCATCACCGGGGAGCTGTTTTTT

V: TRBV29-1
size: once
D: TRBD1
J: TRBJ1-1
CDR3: CSVAPGTGSEGGAFF
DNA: TGCAGCGTTGCCCCCGGGACAGGGAGTGAAGGTGGAGCTTTCTTT

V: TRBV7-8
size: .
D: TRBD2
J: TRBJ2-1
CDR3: CASSLESSGRGEQFF
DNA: TGTGCCAGCAGCTTAGAGTCTAGCGGGAGGGGTGAGCAGTTCTTC

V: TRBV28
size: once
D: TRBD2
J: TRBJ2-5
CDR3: CASSPPTSGQETQYF
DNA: TGTGCCAGCAGCCCACCGACTAGCGGTCAAGAGACCCAGTACTTC

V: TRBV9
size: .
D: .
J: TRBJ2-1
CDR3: CASSGGVFTEQFF
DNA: TGTGCCAGCAGCGGGGGCGTTTTTACAGAGCAGTTCTTC

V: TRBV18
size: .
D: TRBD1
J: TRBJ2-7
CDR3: CASSQRQGSYEQYF
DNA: TGTGCCAGCTCACAAAGACAGGGGTCCTACGAGCAGTACTTC

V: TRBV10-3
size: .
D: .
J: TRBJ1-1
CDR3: CAIRAFYTEAFF
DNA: TGTGCCATCAGAGCCTTTTACACTGAAGCTTTCTTT

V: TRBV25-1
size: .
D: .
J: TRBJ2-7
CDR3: CASTDLTYEQYF
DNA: TGTGCCAGCACGGACCTGACCTACGAGCAGTACTTC

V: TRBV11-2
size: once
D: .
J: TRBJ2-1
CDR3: CASSPTTAAYNEQFF
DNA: TGTGCCAGCAGCCCAACTACGGCAGCCTACAATGAGCAGTTCTTC

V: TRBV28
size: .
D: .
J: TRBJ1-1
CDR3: CASSRAPVNTEAFF
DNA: TGTGCCAGCAGTCGGGCGCCGGTGAACACTGAAGCTTTCTTT

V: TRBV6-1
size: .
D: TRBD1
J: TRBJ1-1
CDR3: CASSEGQVNTEAFF
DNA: TGTGCCAGCAGTGAGGGACAGGTGAACACTGAAGCTTTCTTT

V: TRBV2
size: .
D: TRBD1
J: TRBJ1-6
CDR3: CASSYRDRGNSPLHF
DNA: TGTGCCAGCAGTTACCGGGACAGGGGGAATTCACCCCTCCACTTT

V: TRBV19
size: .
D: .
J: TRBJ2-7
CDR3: CASSIGGKTEQYF
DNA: TGTGCCAGTAGTATAGGGGGAAAAACCGAGCAGTACTTC

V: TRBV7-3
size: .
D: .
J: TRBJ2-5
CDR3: CASSLNGLKGETQYF
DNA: TGTGCCAGCAGCTTAAATGGGCTAAAAGGCGAGACCCAGTACTTC

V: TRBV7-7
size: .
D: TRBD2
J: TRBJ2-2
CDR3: CASSSTSATTGELFF
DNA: TGTGCTAGCAGCTCGACTAGCGCCACCACCGGGGAGCTGTTTTTT

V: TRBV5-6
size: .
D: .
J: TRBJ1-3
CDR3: CASSPGLNSGNTIYF
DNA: TGTGCCAGCAGCCCGGGACTGAACTCTGGAAACACCATATATTTT

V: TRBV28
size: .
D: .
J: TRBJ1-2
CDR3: CASSSQARRVAHYGYTF
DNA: TGTGCCAGCAGTTCCCAGGCACGCCGCGTAGCCCACTATGGCTACACCTTC

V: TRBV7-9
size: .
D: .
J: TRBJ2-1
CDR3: CASSLGDGGGPGDEQFF
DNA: TGTGCCAGCAGCTTAGGGGACGGTGGTGGACCCGGGGATGAGCAGTTCTTC

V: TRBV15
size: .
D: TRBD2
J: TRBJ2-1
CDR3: CATSRPGLATNEQFF
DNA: TGTGCCACCAGCAGACCGGGACTAGCGACCAATGAGCAGTTCTTC

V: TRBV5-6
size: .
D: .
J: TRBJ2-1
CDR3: CASSWSSSYNEQFF
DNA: TGTGCCAGCAGCTGGTCGAGCTCCTACAATGAGCAGTTCTTC

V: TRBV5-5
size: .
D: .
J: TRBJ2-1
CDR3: CASSLLGGYEQFF
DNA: TGTGCCAGCAGCTTGTTGGGCGGCTATGAGCAGTTCTTC

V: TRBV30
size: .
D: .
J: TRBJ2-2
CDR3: CASPPLAHTGELFF
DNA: TGTGCCTCACCACCCCTAGCGCACACCGGGGAGCTGTTTTTT

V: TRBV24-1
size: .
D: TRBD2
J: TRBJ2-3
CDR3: CATSGGRGSTQYF
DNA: TGTGCCACCAGCGGTGGTCGCGGGAGTACGCAGTATTTT

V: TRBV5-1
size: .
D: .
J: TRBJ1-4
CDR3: CASSEAGRAEKLFF
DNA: TGCGCCAGCAGCGAGGCAGGGAGGGCTGAAAAACTGTTTTTT

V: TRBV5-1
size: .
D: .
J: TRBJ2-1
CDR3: CASSLGTNEQFF
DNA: TGCGCCAGCAGCCTTGGGACCAATGAGCAGTTCTTC

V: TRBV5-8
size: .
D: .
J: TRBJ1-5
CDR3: CASSLGGDSNQPQHF
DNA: TGTGCCAGCAGCTTAGGAGGGGATAGCAATCAGCCCCAGCATTTT

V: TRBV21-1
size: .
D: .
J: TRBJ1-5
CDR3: CASARNKWNQPQHF
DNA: TGTGCCAGCGCAAGGAACAAGTGGAATCAGCCCCAGCATTTT

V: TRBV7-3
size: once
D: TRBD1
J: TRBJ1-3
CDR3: CASSRQGPSSGNTIYF
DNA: TGTGCCAGCAGCAGACAGGGCCCTAGCTCTGGAAACACCATATATTTT

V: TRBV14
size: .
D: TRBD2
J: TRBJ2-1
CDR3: CASSSRLADNEQFF
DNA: TGTGCCAGCAGCTCCCGACTAGCGGACAATGAGCAGTTCTTC

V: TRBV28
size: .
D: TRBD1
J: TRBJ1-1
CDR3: CASSTGQGWTEAFF
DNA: TGTGCCAGCAGTACCGGACAGGGGTGGACTGAAGCTTTCTTT

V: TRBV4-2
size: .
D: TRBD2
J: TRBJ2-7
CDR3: CASSPRDYAYEQYF
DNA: TGTGCCAGCAGCCCTCGGGACTACGCCTACGAGCAGTACTTC

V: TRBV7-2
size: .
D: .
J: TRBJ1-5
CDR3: CASSLVTGPQPQHF
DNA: TGTGCCAGCAGCTTAGTTACTGGGCCTCAGCCCCAGCATTTT

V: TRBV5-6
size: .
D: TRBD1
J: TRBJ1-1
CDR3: CASSPGTGNTEAFF
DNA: TGTGCCAGCAGCCCTGGGACAGGGAACACTGAAGCTTTCTTT

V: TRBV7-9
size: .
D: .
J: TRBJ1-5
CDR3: CASSLSRNQPQHF
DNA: TGTGCCAGCAGCTTATCCCGAAATCAGCCCCAGCATTTT

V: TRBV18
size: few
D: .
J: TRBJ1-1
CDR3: CASSPPGRLNTEAFF
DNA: TGTGCCAGCTCACCACCGGGACGGCTGAACACTGAAGCTTTCTTT

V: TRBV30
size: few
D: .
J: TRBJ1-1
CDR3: CAWSVRRAGAYTEAFF
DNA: TGTGCCTGGAGTGTACGGAGGGCAGGGGCGTACACTGAAGCTTTCTTT

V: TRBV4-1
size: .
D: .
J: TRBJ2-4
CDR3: CASSQGVGQAKNIQYF
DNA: TGCGCCAGCAGCCAAGGGGTCGGACAGGCCAAAAACATTCAGTACTTC